The 12 T cell receptor beta chains below were found in one sample sequenced in a study of blood T cell repertoires in COVID-19. Libraries were prepared by immunoSEQ multiplex PCR; TCRdb keeps only in-frame clonotypes and omits some of them. Of under 250,000 clones listed, 70% to 90% are singletons. Sequencing used peripheral blood. These receptors all come from a man aged 18 to 29 with active or convalescent COVID-19.

This sequence joins TRBV7-2 and TRBJ1-6, with D possibly TRBD1 on 5 matching bases. Germline V gene lookup returns CDR1 SGHTA and CDR2 FQGNSA. Trimming took off 2 bases at V and 3 bases at J, with 5 bases between the two ends. This CDR3 comprises 14 residues. CDR3 in amino acids: CASSLQGYNSPLHF. CDR3 bases: TGTGCCAGCAGCTTACAGGGCTATAATTCACCCCTCCACTTT.

Only a few counts were recorded for this clone. The chain joins TRBV11-2 to TRBJ1-2; 7 bases line up with TRBD1. Germline assignment: CDR1 SGHAT and CDR2 FQNNGV. The junction had 8 bases not matched to a gene; V was cut back by 5 bases and J by 8 bases. The CDR3 is 13 amino acids. CDR3 sequence: CASSLLTGLGYTF. The CDR3 DNA sequence: TGTGCCAGCAGCCTACTGACAGGGTTGGGCTACACCTTC.

V usage is TRBV27 and J usage is TRBJ2-7; 9 nucleotides line up with TRBD1. The CDR3 covers 15 residues. J was trimmed by 5 bases and V by 6 bases; bases with no gene match: 11. Germline CDR1 reads MNHEY; CDR2 reads SMNVEV (reference sequence). This CDR3 is CASSRPGTGSNEQYF. In DNA form, the CDR3 reads TGTGCCAGCAGCAGGCCGGGGACAGGGTCCAACGAGCAGTACTTC.

CDR3 nucleotides: TGTGCCACCAGGATTTCCATGGACAGAAGCTCTGGAAACACCATATATTTT. Amino acid sequence: CATRISMDRSSGNTIYF. The chain is built from TRBV15 and TRBJ1-3; D perhaps matches TRBD1 (6 bases). Trimming left V 6 bases short and J 0 bases short, with 18 bases between. There are 17 residues in the CDR3. Germline CDR1 reads LNHNV; CDR2 reads YYDKDF (reference sequence).

This chain links TRBV2 with TRBJ2-3; D uncertain. The ends were cut back, 1 base at V and 2 bases at J, with 10 bases in the middle. The V gene's germline CDR1 is SNHLY and CDR2 FYNNEI. CDR3 length: 15 residues. The CDR3 spells CASSEVRLDTDTQYF. DNA for the CDR3: TGTGCCAGCAGTGAAGTAAGACTCGACACAGATACGCAGTATTTT.

This chain connects TRBV5-5 to TRBJ1-2; possible D gene TRBD1, 5 bases. The CDR3 has 16 residues. The germline gives CDR1 SGHKS, CDR2 YYEKEE (reference sequence). V dropped 4 bases and J dropped 4 bases, with 20 bases sitting between them. The CDR3 sequence is CASSPSGGAILYGYTF. The CDR3 bases are TGTGCCAGCAGCCCGTCGGGCGGGGCCATCCTCTATGGCTACACCTTC.

The V and J genes are TRBV19 and TRBJ2-7, with D possibly matching TRBD2 (6 bases). Germline V CDR1 and CDR2: LNHDA, SQIVND (reference sequence). Trimming pared 4 bases from V and 3 bases from J, leaving 16 bases between. The CDR3 contains 15 residues. CDR3 amino acids: CASSTAWAGNYEQYF. In DNA form, the CDR3 reads TGTGCCAGTAGTACCGCGTGGGCGGGGAACTACGAGCAGTACTTC.

The CDR3 sequence: CASSIWGRGGNQPQHF. The CDR3 nucleotides read TGTGCCAGTAGTATCTGGGGCAGGGGAGGGAATCAGCCCCAGCATTTT. The chain combines TRBV19 with TRBJ1-5, with D possibly being TRBD1 (6 bases). Germline V gene lookup returns CDR1 LNHDA and CDR2 SQIVND (reference sequence). The CDR3 consists of 16 residues. Trimming stripped 3 bases from V and 4 bases from J, with 16 bases between. Combining the CDR3 with reference TRBV19 and TRBJ1-5 gives the whole variable domain DGGITQSPKYLFRKEGQNVTLSCEQNLNHDAMYWYRQDPGQGLRLIYYSQIVNDFQKGDIAEGYSVSREKKESFPLTVTSAQKNPTAFYLCASSIWGRGGNQPQHFGDGTRLSIL.

The rearrangement uses TRBV3-1 (or the pseudogene TRBV3-2) and TRBJ1-3; no firm D call. With 1 base removed from V and 3 bases from J, the gap between germline ends came to 10 bases. The CDR3 contains 15 residues. Germline V gene lookup returns CDR1 LGHDT and CDR2 YNNKEL (reference sequence). CDR3 region: CASSQGGNSGNTIYF. The CDR3 bases are TGTGCCAGCAGCCAAGGAGGGAATAGTGGAAACACCATATATTTT.

This clone appeared a single time. The CDR3 here is CSVVGGTDTQYF. In nucleotides, the CDR3 is TGCAGCGTTGTCGGGGGAACAGATACGCAGTATTTT. J is TRBJ2-3 and V is TRBV29-1; D possibly corresponds to TRBD2 (6 bases). This CDR3 comprises 12 residues. The germline V gene encodes CDR1 SQVTM and CDR2 ANQGSEA. Trimming cost V 4 bases and J 3 bases, with 8 bases left between them.

V and J are TRBV4-2 and TRBJ1-4, with 11 bases identical to TRBD1. The V gene's germline CDR1 is LGHNA and CDR2 YNFKEQ. V lost 6 bases to trimming and J lost 8 bases; unmatched junction nucleotides: 5. This CDR3 region has 14 residues. DNA of the CDR3: TGTGCCAGCAGATACGGGACAGGGGGAGAAAAACTGTTTTTT. It encodes CASRYGTGGEKLFF.

This chain links TRBV3-1 (or the pseudogene TRBV3-2) with TRBJ2-2; possible D gene TRBD1, 6 bases. V dropped 4 bases and J dropped 3 bases, with 18 bases sitting between them. Germline assignment: CDR1 LGHDT and CDR2 YNNKEL (reference sequence). This CDR3 is built from 17 residues. CDR3 sequence reads: CASSPRGRGRDTGELFF. The CDR3, as DNA: TGTGCCAGCAGCCCAAGGGGCAGGGGCAGGGACACCGGGGAGCTGTTTTTT.